Each of the 21 T cell receptor beta chains below was sequenced from the same sample in a study of blood T cell repertoires in COVID-19. Here immunoSEQ multiplex PCR was the method, and the copy in TCRdb shows in-frame clones only, minus some. Among 150,000 to 200,000 clones listed, approximately 84% were seen once. Sequencing used peripheral blood. Source of these receptors: a human donor with acute or convalescent COVID-19. The donor label of this sample is uncertain.

This clone was detected many times. This chain links TRBV5-1 with TRBJ2-7, with 15 positions matching TRBD2. V lost 4 bases to trimming and J lost 0 bases; unmatched junction nucleotides: 20. From germline, CDR1 is SGHRS and CDR2 YFSETQ. There are 22 residues in the CDR3. The CDR3: CASSKHSGTSGGLPLSSYEQYF. CDR3 sequence (DNA): TGCGCCAGCAGCAAACACTCCGGGACTAGCGGGGGGCTCCCCCTCAGCTCCTACGAGCAGTACTTC.

As DNA, the CDR3 is TGCGCCAGCACCAGGACAGGGGGAGATAATTCACCCCTCCACTTT. This translates into CASTRTGGDNSPLHF. The rearrangement uses TRBV5-1 and TRBJ1-6, with TRBD1 identical over 10 bases. The CDR3 is made up of 15 amino acids. The germline V gene encodes CDR1 SGHRS and CDR2 YFSETQ. Trimming cost V 6 bases and J 5 bases; bases outside gene matches: 5.

The chain couples TRBV25-1 to TRBJ2-7; 9 positions match TRBD1. This CDR3 is built from 18 residues. The germline CDR1 and CDR2 sequences are MGHDK and SYGVNS. V lost 4 bases and J lost 1; bases outside the gene matches: 14. The CDR3 is CASSGDRRTGDKSYEQYF. The CDR3 DNA reads as TGTGCCAGCAGTGGCGACAGACGGACAGGGGATAAATCCTACGAGCAGTACTTC.

The chain links TRBV4-1 to TRBJ2-4, with D possibly matching TRBD2 (5 bases). This CDR3 comprises 16 residues. V shed 1 base and J shed 0 bases, with 10 bases lying between them. Germline loops: CDR1 MGHRA, CDR2 YSYEKL. In nucleotides, the CDR3 is TGCGCCAGCAGCCAAGTTGGTCGGGGAGCCAAAAACATTCAGTACTTC. Its translation: CASSQVGRGAKNIQYF.

This chain uses TRBV9 with TRBJ1-2, with D unclear. V shed 0 bases and J shed 3 bases, with 9 bases lying between them. Germline V lookup: CDR1 SGDLS, CDR2 YYNGEE. The CDR3 runs 14 residues. The CDR3 DNA follows: TGTGCCAGCAGCGTAGGAGGCCGGGACTATGGCTACACCTTC. Translation: CASSVGGRDYGYTF.

CDR3 in DNA: TGTGCCAGCAGCAACCCCCGCGGACAGGGCGGAACCGGGGAGCTGTTTTTT. Its protein is CASSNPRGQGGTGELFF. The chain combines TRBV7-3 with TRBJ2-2; 8 bases align to TRBD1. Germline CDR1 reads SGHTA; CDR2 reads FQGTGA. J gave up 5 bases and V 5 bases, and 13 bases lay outside the gene matches. The length of the CDR3 is 17 residues.

V is TRBV7-9 and J is TRBJ2-7; tentatively, D is TRBD1 (6 bases). Germline assignment: CDR1 SEHNR and CDR2 FQNEAQ (reference sequence). Trimming left V 0 bases short and J 1 base short, with 7 bases between. This CDR3 comprises 14 residues. The CDR3 DNA is TGTGCCAGCAGCTTAGCGGGGACATCCTACGAGCAGTACTTC. Protein sequence: CASSLAGTSYEQYF.

The chain couples TRBV4-1 to TRBJ1-1, with D possibly being TRBD1 (5 bases). Germline values: CDR1 MGHRA, CDR2 YSYEKL. The CDR3 length is 15 residues. Trimming took 3 bases from V and 10 from J, leaving 21 bases between them. The CDR3 protein is CASSQSLEGGVRAFF. The CDR3 DNA reads as TGCGCCAGCAGCCAGTCCCTCGAGGGAGGGGTTAGAGCTTTCTTT.

Details on this clone: In the same sample, other DNA sequences code for this CDR3. This chain links TRBV6-5 with TRBJ2-7; D is ambiguous. V was clipped by 4 bases and J by 4 bases, with 5 bases between them. This CDR3 comprises 11 residues. The germline V gene encodes CDR1 MNHEY and CDR2 SVGAGI. DNA for the CDR3: TGTGCCAGCAGTTCCCTGTACGAGCAGTACTTC. Translated, it gives CASSSLYEQYF.

The gene calls are TRBV7-8 and TRBJ2-2; 11 bases fit TRBD2. The CDR3 covers 16 residues. The germline V gene encodes CDR1 SGHVS and CDR2 FQNEAQ. The V gene end was trimmed by 5 bases and the J gene end by 2 bases; junction bases not matched to a gene: 4. The CDR3 region has the DNA TGTGCCAGCAGCCAGGGACTAGCGGCTAACACCGGGGAGCTGTTTTTT. It specifies CASSQGLAANTGELFF.

The rearrangement joins TRBV6-5 to TRBJ2-3, with 9 bases matching TRBD2. The J segment lost 2 bases and the V segment lost 5 bases, leaving 5 bases of the junction unmatched. CDR3 length equals 15 residues. The germline CDR1 and CDR2 sequences are MNHEY and SVGAGI. CDR3: CASSRGGAITDTQYF. DNA for the CDR3: TGTGCCAGCAGTCGCGGGGGGGCAATCACAGATACGCAGTATTTT.

The V and J genes are TRBV2 and TRBJ2-7, with D possibly TRBD1 on 6 matching bases. Germline values: CDR1 SNHLY, CDR2 FYNNEI. Trimming took off 4 bases at V and 2 bases at J, with 6 bases between the two ends. The CDR3 totals 12 residues. Written as DNA, the CDR3 is TGTGCCAGCAGTGGACAGGCCTACGAGCAGTACTTC. This sequence encodes CASSGQAYEQYF. The full variable domain, completed using reference TRBV2 and TRBJ2-7, is EPEVTQTPSHQVTQMGQEVILRCVPISNHLYFYWYRQILGQKVEFLVSFYNNEISEKSEIFDDQFSVERPDGSNFTLKIRSTKLEDSAMYFCASSGQAYEQYFGPGTRLTVT.

This chain links TRBV3-1 (or the pseudogene TRBV3-2) with TRBJ2-5; TRBD2 matches 8 bases. The junction had 18 bases not matched to a gene; V was cut back by 1 base and J by 2 bases. From germline, CDR1 is LGHDT and CDR2 YNNKEL (reference sequence). The CDR3 sequence is 20 residues long. In nucleotides, the CDR3 is TGTGCCAGCAGCCAAGTACCTCTTTTCAAGCGGGAGATCGGGCAAGAGACCCAGTACTTC. It yields the protein CASSQVPLFKREIGQETQYF.

The chain employs TRBV19 and TRBJ2-3; TRBD2 might be the D (7 bases). Germline V gene sequence: CDR1 LNHDA, CDR2 SQIVND (reference sequence). Trimming pared 10 bases from V and 7 bases from J, leaving 30 bases between. The CDR3 length is 17 residues. The CDR3 reads CATSGGGVPSGGYTQYF. CDR3 bases: TGTGCCACCAGTGGCGGGGGCGTACCCAGTGGAGGATATACGCAGTATTTT.

The rearrangement links TRBV19 to TRBJ2-3; D is perhaps TRBD2 (5 bases). Germline values: CDR1 LNHDA, CDR2 SQIVND (reference sequence). Trimming pared 4 bases from V and 4 bases from J, leaving 18 bases between. This CDR3 comprises 16 residues. Written as DNA, the CDR3 is TGTGCCAGTAGTAGCGGACTCCCAAGGGCTGCAGATACGCAGTATTTT. It yields the protein CASSSGLPRAADTQYF.

The V and J genes are TRBV5-4 and TRBJ1-1; 7 bases are a match to TRBD1. In germline, CDR1 is SGHNT, CDR2 YYREEE (reference sequence). The CDR3 loop spans 12 amino acids. CDR3 sequence: CSIAGGNTEAFF. In nucleotides, the CDR3 is TGTTCCATCGCAGGGGGGAACACTGAAGCTTTCTTT.

The genes are TRBV5-1 and TRBJ2-1; 8 bases align to TRBD2. The J segment lost 6 bases and the V segment lost 4 bases, leaving 6 bases of the junction unmatched. This CDR3 has 14 residues. Germline assignment: CDR1 SGHRS and CDR2 YFSETQ. This chain's CDR3 is CASSEPGLGNEQFF. In DNA form, the CDR3 reads TGCGCCAGCAGCGAACCGGGACTAGGCAATGAGCAGTTCTTC.

The V and J genes are TRBV5-6 and TRBJ2-4, with D perhaps TRBD2 (6 bases). In germline, CDR1 is SGHDT, CDR2 YYEEEE. This CDR3 region has 14 residues. The germline V and J ends were trimmed by 2 bases and 7 bases, with 13 bases remaining between them. The CDR3 DNA reads as TGTGCCAGCAGCTTTAGCGGTCTTTGGAACATTCAGTACTTC. It is translated as CASSFSGLWNIQYF.

With regard to this clone: Other nucleotide sequences from this sample produce the same CDR3. V gene TRBV5-1 combines with J gene TRBJ2-7; maybe TRBD1 (6 bases). This CDR3 is built from 13 residues. The ends were cut back, 2 bases at V and 1 base at J, with 7 bases in the middle. CDR1 SGHRS and CDR2 YFSETQ come from the germline V gene. The chain's CDR3 is CASSLGQSYEQYF. CDR3 DNA: TGCGCCAGCAGCTTAGGACAGTCCTACGAGCAGTACTTC.

The chain recombines TRBV9 with TRBJ2-1; D not certain. The CDR3 totals 13 residues. CDR1 and CDR2 from the germline V gene are SGDLS and YYNGEE. Trimming left V 7 bases short and J 6 bases short, with 14 bases between. The DNA for the CDR3 is TGTGCCAGCGCTGTTGGTAGATCCAATGAGCAGTTCTTC. It encodes CASAVGRSNEQFF. The complete variable domain, with remaining parts taken from reference TRBV9 and TRBJ2-1, reads DSGVTQTPKHLITATGQRVTLRCSPRSGDLSVYWYQQSLDQGLQFLIQYYNGEERAKGNILERFSAQQFPDLHSELNLSSLELGDSALYFCASAVGRSNEQFFGPGTRLTVL.

The chain combines TRBV5-1 with TRBJ2-6; 7 bases are a match to TRBD1. Germline V CDR1 and CDR2: SGHRS, YFSETQ. The CDR3 covers 19 residues. The V and J ends lost 0 bases and 3 bases, in that order; junction bases with no gene match: 12. The CDR3 sequence: CASSLGRQGGWYGANVLTF. In DNA form, the CDR3 reads TGCGCCAGCAGCTTGGGGCGACAGGGCGGTTGGTATGGGGCCAACGTCCTGACTTTC.